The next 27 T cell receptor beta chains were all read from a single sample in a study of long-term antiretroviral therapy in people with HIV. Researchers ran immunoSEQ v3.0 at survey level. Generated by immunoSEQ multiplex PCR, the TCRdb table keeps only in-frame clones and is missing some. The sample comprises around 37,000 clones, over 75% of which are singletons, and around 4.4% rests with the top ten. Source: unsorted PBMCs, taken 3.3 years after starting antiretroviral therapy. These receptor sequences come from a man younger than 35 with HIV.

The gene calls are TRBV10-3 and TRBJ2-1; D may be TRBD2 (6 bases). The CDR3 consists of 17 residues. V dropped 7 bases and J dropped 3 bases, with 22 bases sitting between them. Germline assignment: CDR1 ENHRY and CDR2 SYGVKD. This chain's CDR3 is CAIMEWWEGGVYNEQFF. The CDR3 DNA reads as TGTGCCATCATGGAGTGGTGGGAAGGAGGGGTCTACAATGAGCAGTTCTTC.

The CDR3 nucleotides read TGTGCCAGCAGTCGGGGATTGACGGGCTCTGGGGCCAACGTCCTGACTTTC. Translated: CASSRGLTGSGANVLTF. The chain joins TRBV27 to TRBJ2-6, with a tentative D call TRBD2 (5 bases). Germline lookup yields CDR1 MNHEY and CDR2 SMNVEV (reference sequence). Trimming stripped 5 bases from V and 0 bases from J, with 14 bases between. This CDR3 has 17 residues. The complete variable domain, with remaining parts taken from reference TRBV27 and TRBJ2-6, reads EAQVTQNPRYLITVTGKKLTVTCSQNMNHEYMSWYRQDPGLGLRQIYYSMNVEVTDKGDVPEGYKVSRKEKRNFPLILESPSPNQTSLYFCASSRGLTGSGANVLTFGAGSRLTVL.

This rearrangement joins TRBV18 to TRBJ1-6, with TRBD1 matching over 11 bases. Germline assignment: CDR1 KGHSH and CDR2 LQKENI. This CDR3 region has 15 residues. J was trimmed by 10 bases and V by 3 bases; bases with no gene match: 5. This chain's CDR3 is CASSPGQGAGSPLHF. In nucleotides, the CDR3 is TGTGCCAGCTCACCTGGACAGGGGGCTGGCTCACCCCTCCACTTT. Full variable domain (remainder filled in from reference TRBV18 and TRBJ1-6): NAGVMQNPRHLVRRRGQEARLRCSPMKGHSHVYWYRQLPEEGLKFMVYLQKENIIDESGMPKERFSAEFPKEGPSILRIQQVVRGDSAAYFCASSPGQGAGSPLHFGNGTRLTVT.

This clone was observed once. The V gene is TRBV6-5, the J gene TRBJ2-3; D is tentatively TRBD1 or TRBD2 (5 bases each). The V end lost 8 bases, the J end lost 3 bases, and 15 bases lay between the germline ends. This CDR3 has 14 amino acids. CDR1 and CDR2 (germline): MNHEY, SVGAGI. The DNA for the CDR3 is TGTGCCAGCCAACAGAGGGGAAGGACAGATACGCAGTATTTT. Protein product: CASQQRGRTDTQYF.

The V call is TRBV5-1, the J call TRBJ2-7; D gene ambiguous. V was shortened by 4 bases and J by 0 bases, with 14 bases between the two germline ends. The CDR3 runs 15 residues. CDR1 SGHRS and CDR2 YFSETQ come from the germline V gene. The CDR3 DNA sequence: TGCGCCAGCAGCCCAGGAACGGGCCTCTCCTACGAGCAGTACTTC. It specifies CASSPGTGLSYEQYF. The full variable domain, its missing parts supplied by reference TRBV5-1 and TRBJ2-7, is KAGVTQTPRYLIKTRGQQVTLSCSPISGHRSVSWYQQTPGQGLQFLFEYFSETQRNKGNFPGRFSGRQFSNSRSEMNVSTLELGDSALYLCASSPGTGLSYEQYFGPGTRLTVT.

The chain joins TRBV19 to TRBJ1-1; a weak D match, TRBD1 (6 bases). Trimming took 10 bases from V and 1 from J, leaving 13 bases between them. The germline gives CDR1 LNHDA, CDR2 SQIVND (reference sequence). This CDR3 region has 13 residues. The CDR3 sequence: CATTEGGNTEAFF. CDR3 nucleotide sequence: TGTGCCACGACGGAGGGGGGGAACACTGAAGCTTTCTTT. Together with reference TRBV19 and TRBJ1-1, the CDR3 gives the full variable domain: DGGITQSPKYLFRKEGQNVTLSCEQNLNHDAMYWYRQDPGQGLRLIYYSQIVNDFQKGDIAEGYSVSREKKESFPLTVTSAQKNPTAFYLCATTEGGNTEAFFGQGTRLTVV.

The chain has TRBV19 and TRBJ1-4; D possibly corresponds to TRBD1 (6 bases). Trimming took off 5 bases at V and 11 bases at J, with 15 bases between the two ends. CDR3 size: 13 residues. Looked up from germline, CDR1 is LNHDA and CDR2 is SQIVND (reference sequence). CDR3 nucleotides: TGTGCCAGTAGTCCTTGGACAGCGCCGAAACTGTTTTTT. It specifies CASSPWTAPKLFF.

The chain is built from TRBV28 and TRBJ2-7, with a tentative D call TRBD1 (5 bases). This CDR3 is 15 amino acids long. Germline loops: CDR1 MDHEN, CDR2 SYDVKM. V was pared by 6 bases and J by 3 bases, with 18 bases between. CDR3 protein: CASSQGAVWNYEQYF. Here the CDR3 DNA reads TGTGCCAGCAGCCAGGGCGCCGTGTGGAACTACGAGCAGTACTTC. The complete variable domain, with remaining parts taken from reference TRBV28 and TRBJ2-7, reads DVKVTQSSRYLVKRTGEKVFLECVQDMDHENMFWYRQDPGLGLRLIYFSYDVKMKEKGDIPEGYSVSREKKERFSLILESASTNQTSMYLCASSQGAVWNYEQYFGPGTRLTVT.

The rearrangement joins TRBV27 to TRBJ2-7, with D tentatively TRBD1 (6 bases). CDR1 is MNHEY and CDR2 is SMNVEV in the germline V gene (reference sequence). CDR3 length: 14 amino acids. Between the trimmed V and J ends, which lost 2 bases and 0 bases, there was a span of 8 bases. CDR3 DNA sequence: TGTGCCAGCAGTTTAGGGGGCTTCTCCTACGAGCAGTACTTC. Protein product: CASSLGGFSYEQYF.

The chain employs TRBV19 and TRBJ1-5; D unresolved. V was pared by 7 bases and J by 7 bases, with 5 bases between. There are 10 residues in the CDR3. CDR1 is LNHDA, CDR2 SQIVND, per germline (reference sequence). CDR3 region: CASNDQPQHF. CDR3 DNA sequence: TGTGCCAGTAATGACCAGCCCCAGCATTTT. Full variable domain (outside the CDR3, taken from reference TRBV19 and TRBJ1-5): DGGITQSPKYLFRKEGQNVTLSCEQNLNHDAMYWYRQDPGQGLRLIYYSQIVNDFQKGDIAEGYSVSREKKESFPLTVTSAQKNPTAFYLCASNDQPQHFGDGTRLSIL.

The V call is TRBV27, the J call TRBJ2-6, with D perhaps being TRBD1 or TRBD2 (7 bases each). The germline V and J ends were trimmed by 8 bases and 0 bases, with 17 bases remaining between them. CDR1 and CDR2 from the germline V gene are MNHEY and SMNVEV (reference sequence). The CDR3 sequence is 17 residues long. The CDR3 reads CASPGGVTSSGANVLTF. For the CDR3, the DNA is TGTGCCAGCCCAGGGGGGGTGACGAGCTCTGGGGCCAACGTCCTGACTTTC.

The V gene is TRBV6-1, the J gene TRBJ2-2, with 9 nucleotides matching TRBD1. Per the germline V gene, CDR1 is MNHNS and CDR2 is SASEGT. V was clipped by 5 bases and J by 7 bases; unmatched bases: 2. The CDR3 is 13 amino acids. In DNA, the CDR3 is TGTGCCAGCAGTACAGGGGGCGTCGGGGAGCTGTTTTTT. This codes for CASSTGGVGELFF.

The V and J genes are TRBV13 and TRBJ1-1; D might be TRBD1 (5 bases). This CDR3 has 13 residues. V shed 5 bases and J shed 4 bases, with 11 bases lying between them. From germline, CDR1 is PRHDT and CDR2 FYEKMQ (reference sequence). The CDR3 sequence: CASSDGAVTEAFF. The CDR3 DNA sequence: TGTGCCAGCAGCGACGGGGCTGTCACTGAAGCTTTCTTT.

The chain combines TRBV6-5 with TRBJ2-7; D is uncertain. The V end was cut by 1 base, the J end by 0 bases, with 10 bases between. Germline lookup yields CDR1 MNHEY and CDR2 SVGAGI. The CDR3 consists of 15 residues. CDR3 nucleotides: TGTGCCAGCAGTTACTTGGAGACAAGCTCCTACGAGCAGTACTTC. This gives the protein CASSYLETSSYEQYF.

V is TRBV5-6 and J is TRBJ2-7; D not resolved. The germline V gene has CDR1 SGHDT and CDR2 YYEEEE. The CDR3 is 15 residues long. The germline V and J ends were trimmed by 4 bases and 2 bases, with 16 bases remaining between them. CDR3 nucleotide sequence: TGTGCCAGCAGCCACGGTGTAGCCCCTACCTACGAGCAGTACTTC. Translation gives CASSHGVAPTYEQYF.

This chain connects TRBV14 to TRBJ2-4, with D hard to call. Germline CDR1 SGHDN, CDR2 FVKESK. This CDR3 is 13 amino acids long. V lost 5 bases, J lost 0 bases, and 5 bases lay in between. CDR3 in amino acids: CASSTIAKNIQYF. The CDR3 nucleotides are TGTGCCAGCAGCACAATAGCCAAAAACATTCAGTACTTC.

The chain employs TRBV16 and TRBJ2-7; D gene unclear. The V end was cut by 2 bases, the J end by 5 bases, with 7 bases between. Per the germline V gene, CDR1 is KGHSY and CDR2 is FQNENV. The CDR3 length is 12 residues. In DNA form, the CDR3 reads TGTGCCAGCAGCCAACTGCCCCACGAGCAGTACTTC. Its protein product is CASSQLPHEQYF.

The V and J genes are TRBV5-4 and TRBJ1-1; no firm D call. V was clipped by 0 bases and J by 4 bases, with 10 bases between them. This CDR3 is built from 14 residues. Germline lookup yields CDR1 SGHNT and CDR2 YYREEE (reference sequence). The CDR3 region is CASSLVVGSTEAFF. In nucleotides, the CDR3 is TGTGCCAGCAGCTTGGTGGTAGGGAGCACTGAAGCTTTCTTT.

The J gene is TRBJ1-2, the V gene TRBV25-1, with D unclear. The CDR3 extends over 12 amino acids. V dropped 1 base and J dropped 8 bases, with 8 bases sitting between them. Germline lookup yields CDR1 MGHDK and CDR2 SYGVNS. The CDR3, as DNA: TGTGCCAGCAGTGAATCAGCTGGGGGCTACACCTTC. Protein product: CASSESAGGYTF.

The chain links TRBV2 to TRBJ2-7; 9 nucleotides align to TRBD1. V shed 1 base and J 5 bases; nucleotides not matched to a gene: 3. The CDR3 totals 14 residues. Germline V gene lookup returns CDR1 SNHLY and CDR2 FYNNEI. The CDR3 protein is CASSEGGQGHEQYF. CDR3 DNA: TGTGCCAGCAGTGAAGGGGGACAGGGCCACGAGCAGTACTTC.

The CDR3 sequence: CASSPPTGARDTQYF. The CDR3 DNA sequence: TGTGCCAGCTCACCCCCGACAGGGGCTCGTGATACGCAGTATTTT. This chain uses TRBV18 with TRBJ2-3; 8 bases map to TRBD1. Trimming cost V 3 bases and J 6 bases; bases outside gene matches: 8. The CDR3 extends over 15 amino acids. CDR1 KGHSH and CDR2 LQKENI come from the germline V gene.

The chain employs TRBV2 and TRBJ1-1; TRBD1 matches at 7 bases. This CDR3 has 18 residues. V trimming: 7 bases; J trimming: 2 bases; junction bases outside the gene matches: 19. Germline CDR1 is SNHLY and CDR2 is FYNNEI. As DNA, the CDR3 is TGTGCCAGCACTGAGGCGGGAGGGGGCGCCCCCCCCAACACTGAAGCTTTCTTT. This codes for CASTEAGGGAPPNTEAFF.

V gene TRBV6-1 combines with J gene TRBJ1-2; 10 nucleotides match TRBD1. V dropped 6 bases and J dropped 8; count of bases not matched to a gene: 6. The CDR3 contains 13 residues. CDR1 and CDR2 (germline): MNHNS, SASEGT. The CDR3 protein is CASRTTGGWGYTF. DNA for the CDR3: TGTGCCAGCAGGACGACAGGGGGCTGGGGCTACACCTTC.

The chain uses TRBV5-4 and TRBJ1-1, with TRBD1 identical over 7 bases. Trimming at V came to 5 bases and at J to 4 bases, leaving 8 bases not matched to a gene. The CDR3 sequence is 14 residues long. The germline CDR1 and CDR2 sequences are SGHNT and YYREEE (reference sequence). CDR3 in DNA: TGTGCCAGCAGACGACTGACAGGGATCACTGAAGCTTTCTTT. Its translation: CASRRLTGITEAFF.

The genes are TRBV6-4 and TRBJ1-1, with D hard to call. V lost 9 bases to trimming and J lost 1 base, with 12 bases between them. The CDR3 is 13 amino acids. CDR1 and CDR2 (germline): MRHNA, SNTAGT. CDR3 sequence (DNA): TGTGCCAGGATACCAAACGGGAACACTGAAGCTTTCTTT. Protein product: CARIPNGNTEAFF.

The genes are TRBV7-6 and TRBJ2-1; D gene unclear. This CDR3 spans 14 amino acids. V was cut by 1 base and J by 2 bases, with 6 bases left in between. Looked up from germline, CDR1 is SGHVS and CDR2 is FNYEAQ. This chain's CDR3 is CASSLGTTYNEQFF. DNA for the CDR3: TGTGCCAGCAGCTTAGGGACGACCTACAATGAGCAGTTCTTC. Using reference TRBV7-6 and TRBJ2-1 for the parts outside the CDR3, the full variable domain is GAGVSQSPRYKVTKRGQDVALRCDPISGHVSLYWYRQALGQGPEFLTYFNYEAQQDKSGLPNDRFSAERPEGSISTLTIQRTEQRDSAMYRCASSLGTTYNEQFFGPGTRLTVL.

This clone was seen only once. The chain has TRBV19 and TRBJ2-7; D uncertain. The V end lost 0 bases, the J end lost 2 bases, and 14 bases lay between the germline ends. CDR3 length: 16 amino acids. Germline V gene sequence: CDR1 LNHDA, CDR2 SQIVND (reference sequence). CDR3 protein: CASSIDRNGPAYEQYF. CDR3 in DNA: TGTGCCAGTAGTATAGATCGCAACGGCCCAGCCTACGAGCAGTACTTC.